The sequence of this TCR beta chain was determined in a study of T cells in pancreatic ductal adenocarcinoma. No neoadjuvant therapy was given to the selected pancreatic ductal adenocarcinoma patients before their surgery. General study results and limits: This surgical cohort overrepresents the minority presenting with early-stage disease. Tumors hold more CD45RO+ effector T cells, which may bias toward lower diversity.

Germline lookup yields CDR1 SGHNT and CDR2 YYREEE (reference sequence). Trimming at V came to 1 base and at J to 5 bases, leaving 10 bases not matched to a gene. The CDR3 sequence is 16 residues long. Produced via immunoSEQ multiplex PCR; TCRdb's table is partial and in-frame only. The data hold over 90,000 clones, with about 95% observed a single time. In regard to this clone: No antigen is known for it.

The specimen sequenced was PBMCs. This receptor was taken from a human donor with pancreatic ductal adenocarcinoma. The chain links TRBV5-4 to TRBJ2-3; TRBD2 agrees at 7 bases. DNA of the CDR3: TGTGCCAGCAGCTTGAATCGGGGGGATGGAGGAGATACGCAGTATTTT. Its protein is CASSLNRGDGGDTQYF. Looking up the rest from reference TRBV5-4 and TRBJ2-3 gives the full variable domain: ETGVTQSPTHLIKTRGQQVTLRCSSQSGHNTVSWYQQALGQGPQFIFQYYREEENGRGNFPPRFSGLQFPNYSSELNVNALELDDSALYLCASSLNRGDGGDTQYFGPGTRLTVL.